This T cell receptor (beta chain) was recovered during a study of blood T cell repertoires in COVID-19. Clones were read by immunoSEQ multiplex PCR, and TCRdb kept only the in-frame ones, dropping some. The repertoire has approximately 500,000 clones, approximately 83% of them found once; the top ten carry under 4%. Trimming removed 4 bases at V and 4 bases at J, with 18 bases between. This CDR3 comprises 16 residues. The V gene's germline CDR1 is SGHDT and CDR2 YYEEEE. Sequencing used peripheral blood. The chain links TRBV5-6 to TRBJ1-3; unclear D gene. The receptor's source is a human donor in a cohort sampled during active COVID-19. CDR3 residues: CASSATGNPSGNTIYF. In DNA, the CDR3 is TGTGCCAGCAGCGCTACGGGGAACCCATCCGGAAACACCATATATTTT.